Each of the 17 T cell receptor beta chains below was sequenced from the same sample in a study of blood T cell repertoires in COVID-19. Sequenced by immunoSEQ multiplex PCR; TCRdb stores in-frame clones only, minus some. The data contain approximately 320,000 clones, roughly 91% of them singletons. The sequenced sample consisted of peripheral blood. The receptors derive from a woman in her twenties or thirties with COVID-19, enrolled during active disease.

V and J are TRBV3-1 (or the pseudogene TRBV3-2) and TRBJ2-1, with 7 bases matching TRBD2. The CDR3 loop spans 19 amino acids. The ends lost 4 bases at V and 2 bases at J; junction bases unmatched: 17. Germline loops: CDR1 LGHDT, CDR2 YNNKEL (reference sequence). CDR3: CASSPPRRGYRFPYNEQFF. The CDR3 DNA sequence: TGTGCCAGCAGCCCCCCCCGGCGGGGGTACAGGTTCCCCTACAATGAGCAGTTCTTC.

V and J are TRBV7-9 and TRBJ2-1; 16 positions match TRBD2. This CDR3 has 18 amino acids. The V gene's germline CDR1 is SEHNR and CDR2 FQNEAQ (reference sequence). Trimming removed 4 bases from V and 1 base from J; junction bases left unmatched: 4. This chain's CDR3 is CASSSLGLAGGSYNEQFF. The CDR3 DNA sequence: TGTGCCAGCAGCTCATTGGGACTAGCGGGGGGGTCCTACAATGAGCAGTTCTTC.

This rearrangement joins TRBV11-2 to TRBJ2-1, with TRBD2 matching 9 bases. The CDR3 has 15 amino acids. The V and J ends lost 3 bases and 8 bases, in that order; junction bases with no gene match: 8. CDR1 is SGHAT, CDR2 FQNNGV, per germline. The CDR3 bases are TGTGCCAGCAGCTTCATGCGGGGGGGCTCGGATGAGCAGTTCTTC. It is translated as CASSFMRGGSDEQFF.

The chain links TRBV4-2 to TRBJ2-7; TRBD2 is a possible D gene (5 bases). This CDR3 is 14 amino acids long. Looked up from germline, CDR1 is LGHNA and CDR2 is YNFKEQ. V lost 4 bases to trimming and J lost 9 bases, with 19 bases between them. DNA for the CDR3: TGTGCCAGCAGCCGGGATCGGAGAAGGGAGCGGCAGTACTTC. Its protein product is CASSRDRRRERQYF.

V usage is TRBV12-3 or TRBV12-4 and J usage is TRBJ1-1, with 7 bases that match TRBD1. This CDR3 has 13 residues. Germline trimming cut 11 bases from V and 0 bases from J; bases unmatched to any gene: 6. The CDR3 nucleotides read TGTGCCGGCCGGGACAGCGTGAACACTGAAGCTTTCTTT. Amino acids: CAGRDSVNTEAFF.

This chain connects TRBV5-1 to TRBJ2-7; D is ambiguous. The germline V gene has CDR1 SGHRS and CDR2 YFSETQ. The V and J ends lost 2 bases and 2 bases respectively, with 14 bases between them. This CDR3 is built from 15 residues. The CDR3 sequence: CASSFRSGSTYEQYF. CDR3 nucleotides: TGCGCCAGCAGCTTTCGGTCAGGCAGCACCTACGAGCAGTACTTC.

The chain combines TRBV29-1 with TRBJ2-5, with D unclear. Germline assignment: CDR1 SQVTM and CDR2 ANQGSEA. CDR3 size: 12 residues. V was clipped by 2 bases and J by 4 bases, with 8 bases between them. As DNA, the CDR3 is TGCAGCGTTGAACCCACATCAGAGACCCAGTACTTC. Translated: CSVEPTSETQYF.

The rearrangement links TRBV5-1 to TRBJ1-2; 8 positions match TRBD1. There are 15 residues in the CDR3. Unmatched junction bases numbered 5, after V lost 2 bases and J lost 2 bases. Germline CDR1 is SGHRS and CDR2 is YFSETQ. CDR3 residues: CASSFAGTGNYGYTF. CDR3 in DNA: TGCGCCAGCAGCTTCGCCGGGACAGGAAACTATGGCTACACCTTC.

The genes are TRBV13 and TRBJ1-2; 11 nucleotides agree with TRBD1. Trimming cost V 5 bases and J 0 bases; bases outside gene matches: 5. The CDR3 extends over 16 amino acids. Per germline, CDR1 PRHDT and CDR2 FYEKMQ (reference sequence). Written as DNA, the CDR3 is TGTGCCAGCAGCGGTCCGGGACAGGGGGCTAACTATGGCTACACCTTC. It yields the protein CASSGPGQGANYGYTF.

This rearrangement joins TRBV6-5 to TRBJ1-3, with 9 bases lining up with TRBD1. CDR3 length: 14 residues. The trim removed 6 bases at V and 4 bases at J, leaving 4 bases unmatched. Germline lookup yields CDR1 MNHEY and CDR2 SVGAGI. In DNA, the CDR3 is TGTGCCAGCAGGGGACAGGGCAAAGGAAACACCATATATTTT. It codes for CASRGQGKGNTIYF.

V is TRBV27 and J is TRBJ1-2; tentatively, D is TRBD1 (6 bases). Germline assignment: CDR1 MNHEY and CDR2 SMNVEV (reference sequence). The CDR3 spans 16 residues. The V gene lost 0 bases and the J gene lost 6 bases, with 17 bases spanning the gap. The CDR3 nucleotides read TGTGCCAGCAGTTTATCGCCCCTGGGGGCTTCGGATGGCTACACCTTC. Translated, it gives CASSLSPLGASDGYTF.

The V and J genes are TRBV19 and TRBJ1-1; D gene unclear. Germline V CDR1 and CDR2: LNHDA, SQIVND (reference sequence). V shed 4 bases and J shed 0 bases, with 18 bases lying between them. The CDR3 is 17 amino acids. CDR3 nucleotides: TGTGCCAGTAGTAGAAGGCAAGACATCCCTGTGAACACTGAAGCTTTCTTT. Translation: CASSRRQDIPVNTEAFF.

The chain links TRBV2 to TRBJ1-1; unclear D gene. CDR3 length equals 14 residues. V was cut by 2 bases and J by 1 base, with 8 bases left in between. CDR1 SNHLY and CDR2 FYNNEI come from the germline V gene. The CDR3 loop is CASSEMAGNTEAFF. Here the CDR3 DNA reads TGTGCCAGCAGTGAAATGGCAGGGAACACTGAAGCTTTCTTT.

V gene TRBV12-3 or TRBV12-4 combines with J gene TRBJ1-5; D gene ambiguous. The V end lost 3 bases, the J end lost 0 bases, and 3 bases lay between the germline ends. This CDR3 spans 13 amino acids. In DNA, the CDR3 is TGTGCCAGCAGTTTTAGTAGCAATCAGCCCCAGCATTTT. This gives the protein CASSFSSNQPQHF.

The rearrangement links TRBV5-4 to TRBJ1-3; 8 bases fit TRBD1. J lost 5 bases, V lost 4 bases, and 5 bases had no gene match. There are 14 residues in the CDR3. Germline CDR1 is SGHNT and CDR2 is YYREEE (reference sequence). In DNA form, the CDR3 reads TGTGCCAGCAGCACAGACAGGGGAAGAAACACCATATATTTT. Translating it yields CASSTDRGRNTIYF.

The genes are TRBV7-9 and TRBJ1-2; D is possibly TRBD1 (6 bases). In germline, CDR1 is SEHNR, CDR2 FQNEAQ (reference sequence). CDR3 length: 15 residues. Trimming left V 1 base short and J 4 bases short, with 13 bases between. CDR3 in DNA: TGTGCCAGCAGCTTAGAAAAGGGGGGGTTCTATGGCTACACCTTC. Translating gives CASSLEKGGFYGYTF.

The chain uses TRBV18 and TRBJ1-2; the D is unclear. V was cut by 0 bases and J by 7 bases, with 15 bases left in between. The CDR3 is 15 amino acids. Germline V gene sequence: CDR1 KGHSH, CDR2 LQKENI. Here the CDR3 reads CASSPPEGGFGGYTF. CDR3 in DNA: TGTGCCAGCTCACCACCGGAGGGCGGATTCGGTGGCTACACCTTC.